The rows below give T cell receptor beta chains drawn from one sample of a study of shared clonotypes between healthy human individuals. Repertoires were generated with immunoSEQ multiplex PCR, while TCRdb's copy carries only in-frame clones and drops some. Of a few million clones in the sample, more than 85% were seen once. Sequencing was done on a sample of naive CD4+ T cells from PBMCs. The source of these receptors is a man younger than 35 in good health. Some clones in this sample may be carry-over from other donors' samples. CDR3s include the opening cysteine and the closing phenylalanine or tryptophan. The D gene is left open where the match is weak. The size of a clone is reported for some rows only, either as once, few or many, or as a class for expanded clones.

TRBJ2-1 - 12 TRBV28 - TGTGCCAGCAGTTACAGGGTGGATGAGCAGTTCTTC CASSYRVDEQFF
TRBJ2-1 TRBD1 17 TRBV5-1 once TGCGCCAGCAGCTCGACGACAGGGACCCCCACCGGGAATGAGCAGTTCTTC CASSSTTGTPTGNEQFF
TRBJ2-2 - 16 TRBV5-8 - TGTGCCAGCAGCTTGGAGGCAGGGGTTTACACCGGGGAGCTGTTTTTT CASSLEAGVYTGELFF
TRBJ2-1 - 14 TRBV6-6 - TGTGCCAGCAGTTACTCGGGGCAGAACAATGAGCAGTTCTTC CASSYSGQNNEQFF
TRBJ1-5 - 13 TRBV28 once TGTGCCAGCAGTTTATTCGGGATTCAGCCCCAGCATTTT CASSLFGIQPQHF
TRBJ2-2 - 14 TRBV19 - TGTGCCAGTAGTGGCCGTGGCCGCACCGGGGAGCTGTTTTTT CASSGRGRTGELFF
TRBJ2-2 - 14 TRBV29-1 - TGCAGCGTTGATTCCCCAGGGAACACCGGGGAGCTGTTTTTT CSVDSPGNTGELFF
TRBJ1-1 - 15 TRBV7-9 - TGTGCCAGCAGCTTAGCAAGGGTTATGAACACTGAAGCTTTCTTT CASSLARVMNTEAFF
TRBJ2-3 TRBD1 16 TRBV28 - TGTGCCAGCAGGTACAGGGGGTCCAAGTTGCCAGATACGCAGTATTTT CASRYRGSKLPDTQYF
TRBJ1-5 - 13 TRBV5-5 once TGTGCCAGCAGCCCCACAGGGATTCAGCCCCAGCATTTT CASSPTGIQPQHF
TRBJ2-7 - 15 TRBV7-6 - TGTGCCAGCAGCCAAGTAGGGGGGAGCTCCTACGAGCAGTACTTC CASSQVGGSSYEQYF
TRBJ1-2 - 15 TRBV2 - TGTGCCAGCAGGGGGAGAAGGGCTTATAACTATGGCTACACCTTC CASRGRRAYNYGYTF
TRBJ2-3 TRBD2 16 TRBV11-3 - TGTGCCAGCAGCTTAGCAGGGACTAGCGGGATTGATACGCAGTATTTT CASSLAGTSGIDTQYF
TRBJ2-5 TRBD1 16 TRBV18 few TGTGCCAGCTCACCAGGAGCGGGACAGGGGGCCAAGACCCAGTACTTC CASSPGAGQGAKTQYF
TRBJ2-3 - 11 TRBV29-1 - TGCAGCGTTACTATCACAGATACGCAGTATTTT CSVTITDTQYF
TRBJ1-1 - 15 TRBV19 - TGTGCCAGTAGCATAGGGCGGGTTTTGGCAACTGAAGCTTTCTTT CASSIGRVLATEAFF
TRBJ1-2 - 16 TRBV5-8 - TGTGCCAGCGGCACCCGTGGGGCCGGGGCTAACTATGGCTACACCTTC CASGTRGAGANYGYTF
TRBJ2-1 - 15 TRBV6-5 - TGTGCCAGCAGTTACCTGGGGGGCGCGCACAATGAGCAGTTCTTC CASSYLGGAHNEQFF
TRBJ2-7 - 11 TRBV20-1 - TGCAGTGCCGACAGAAACTACGAGCAGTACTTC CSADRNYEQYF
TRBJ1-2 TRBD1 15 TRBV4-1 - TGCGCCAGCAGCCAAGATTCAGCAGGGGGCTTCGGCTACACCTTC CASSQDSAGGFGYTF
TRBJ2-2 - 16 TRBV7-2 - TGTGCCAGCAGCTTAGTAGGTGGACAAAACACCGGGGAGCTGTTTTTT CASSLVGGQNTGELFF
TRBJ2-2 TRBD1 15 TRBV25-1 - TGTGCCAGCAGCCCGGACAGGGGGCCCACCGGGGAGCTGTTTTTT CASSPDRGPTGELFF
TRBJ1-4 - 16 TRBV7-8 - TGTGCCAGCAGCTTCTCCAGGATTCCAACTAATGAAAAACTGTTTTTT CASSFSRIPTNEKLFF
TRBJ1-4 - 15 TRBV19 - TGTGCCAGTAGGACCGACAGATCAACTAATGAAAAACTGTTTTTT CASRTDRSTNEKLFF
TRBJ2-3 TRBD1 14 TRBV7-7 - TGTGCCAGCAGCCAGACAGGGATCAAAGATACGCAGTATTTT CASSQTGIKDTQYF
TRBJ1-1 - 11 TRBV28 - TGTGCCAGTCACAGAGGCCCTTGGGCTTTCTTT CASHRGPWAFF
TRBJ2-5 TRBD2 15 TRBV5-1 - TGCGCCAGCAGCGATCCTGCGGGAGCGGGCGAGACCCAGTACTTC CASSDPAGAGETQYF
TRBJ1-4 - 15 TRBV5-3 - TGTGCCAGAAGCCTTTCCCTGAGGACTAATGAAAAACTGTTTTTT CARSLSLRTNEKLFF
TRBJ2-5 TRBD1 16 TRBV5-1 - TGCGCCAGCAGCTTGGTGGGGACAGGGTGGGCCGAGACCCAGTACTTC CASSLVGTGWAETQYF
TRBJ1-1 - 13 TRBV28 - TGTGCCAGCAGTTTACCCAGGGTCTCTGAAGCTTTCTTT CASSLPRVSEAFF
TRBJ2-3 - 16 TRBV28 - TGTGCCAGCCTTCCCTTTAGCGCTTTAAACACAGATACGCAGTATTTT CASLPFSALNTDTQYF
TRBJ1-1 TRBD1 15 TRBV6-6 - TGTGCCAGCAGCCGAGGACAGGGGGCGCACACTGAAGCTTTCTTT CASSRGQGAHTEAFF
TRBJ2-1 TRBD2 15 TRBV5-1 - TGCGCCAGCTCTTCACAGCGGGAGGGCTACAATGAGCAGTTCTTC CASSSQREGYNEQFF
TRBJ2-7 - 13 TRBV27 - TGTGCCAGCAGAGGTCCTCCGAGTGACGAGCAGTACTTC CASRGPPSDEQYF
TRBJ2-1 TRBD2 15 TRBV7-3 - TGTGCCAGCAGCAGAAGCGGGAGCTCCGCAAATGAGCAGTTCTTC CASSRSGSSANEQFF
TRBJ2-1 TRBD2 13 TRBV29-1 - TGCAGCTCTCGACTAGCGGGAGGGGGCGAGCAGTTCTTC CSSRLAGGGEQFF
TRBJ2-1 - 15 TRBV4-2 once TGTGCCAGCAGCCAAGATACAAGTTCGAGGGGGGAGCAGTTCTTC CASSQDTSSRGEQFF
TRBJ1-5 - 12 TRBV6-5 - TGTGCCAGCGGCGGGGGAAATCAGCCCCAGCATTTT CASGGGNQPQHF